This TCR beta chain stems from a study of blood T cell repertoires in COVID-19. For the study at large: COVID-19 samples, acute and convalescent, were from the United States, Italy and Spain. PBMCs, B-cell-depleted T cells, or T cells were the source of the cDNA or gDNA that made up the material.

The Seattle patients, enrolled during active infection, were followed longitudinally. Germline CDR1 is DFQATT and CDR2 is SNEGSKA (reference sequence). V lost 3 bases and J lost 5, with 19 bases in between. This CDR3 comprises 15 residues. Original analysis: Estimates of nucleated cell counts were drawn from the amplification of reference gene primers. Profiling relied on immunoSEQ multiplex PCR, and the TCRdb table lists in-frame clones only, not all of them. That table gives V, J and clone size, and the DNA gave D and trimming. The table includes around 310,000 clones, 90% detected once. The V and J genes are TRBV20-1 and TRBJ1-1; perhaps TRBD1 as D (6 bases). This clonotype originated in a woman in her 40s with COVID-19, enrolled during active disease. Sequencing was done on a sample of peripheral blood. The CDR3 protein is CSASQGRGGRTEAFF. CDR3 DNA sequence: TGCAGTGCTAGTCAGGGTCGAGGGGGTAGGACTGAAGCTTTCTTT.